This T cell receptor beta chain was sequenced in a study of blood T cell repertoires in COVID-19. Across the study: There were acute and convalescent COVID-19 samples, and they came from the United States, Italy and Spain. Sample material is recorded as cDNA or gDNA derived from T cells, B-cell-depleted T cells, or PBMCs.

Authors' data handling: The authors estimated nucleated cell counts from reference gene primer amplification. Using immunoSEQ multiplex PCR, the repertoire was profiled, and TCRdb retains in-frame clones only, with some absent. The V and J calls and clone size come from that table; D and trimming were worked out from the DNA. The table records roughly 14,000 clones, about 73% of them present only once. The V gene end was trimmed by 0 bases and the J gene end by 2 bases; junction bases not matched to a gene: 14. Per the germline V gene, CDR1 is SGDLS and CDR2 is YYNGEE. The CDR3 is 20 amino acids. The receptor was derived from a boy younger than 10 with active or convalescent COVID-19. The V gene is TRBV9, the J gene TRBJ2-1, with 10 bases that match TRBD2. The sample was peripheral blood. CDR3 loop: CASSVVGPAGGFPAYNEQFF. CDR3 DNA: TGTGCCAGCAGCGTAGTAGGTCCAGCGGGGGGGTTTCCCGCCTACAATGAGCAGTTCTTC.